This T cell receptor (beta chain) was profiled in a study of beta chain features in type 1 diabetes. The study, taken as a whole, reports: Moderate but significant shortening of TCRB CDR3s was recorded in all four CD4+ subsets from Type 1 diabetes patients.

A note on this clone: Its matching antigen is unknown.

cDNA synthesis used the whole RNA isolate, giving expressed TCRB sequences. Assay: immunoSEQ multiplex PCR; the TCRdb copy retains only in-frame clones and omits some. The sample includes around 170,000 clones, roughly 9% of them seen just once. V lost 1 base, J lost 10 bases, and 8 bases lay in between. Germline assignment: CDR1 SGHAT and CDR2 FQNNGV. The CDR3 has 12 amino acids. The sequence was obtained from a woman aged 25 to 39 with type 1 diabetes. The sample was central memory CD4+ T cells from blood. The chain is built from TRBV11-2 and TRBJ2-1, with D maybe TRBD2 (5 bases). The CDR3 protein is CASSLVASEQFF. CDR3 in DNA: TGTGCCAGCAGCTTAGTAGCTAGCGAGCAGTTCTTC. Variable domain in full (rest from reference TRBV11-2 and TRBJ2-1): EAGVAQSPRYKIIEKRQSVAFWCNPISGHATLYWYQQILGQGPKLLIQFQNNGVVDDSQLPKDRFSAERLKGVDSTLKIQPAKLEDSAVYLCASSLVASEQFFGPGTRLTVL.